This T cell receptor beta chain was sequenced during a study of graft-versus-host responses after intestinal transplantation. Overall study: Recipients uniformly received anti-thymocyte globulin induction, followed by tacrolimus and steroids for approximately 3 years.

Some clones are missing from TCRdb's copy, which holds only in-frame ones; the method was immunoSEQ multiplex PCR. The repertoire includes fewer than 15,000 clones, about four fifths of them detected once, and roughly 25% sits in the top ten. Notes on the study in general: Patients with graft-donor T cell macrochimerism had high graft-versus-host to host-versus-graft clonal ratios in allografts.

Remarks on this clone: Its antigen is currently unknown.

Per germline, CDR1 MNHEY and CDR2 SMNVEV (reference sequence). The CDR3 extends over 13 amino acids. With 2 bases removed from V and 3 bases from J, the gap between germline ends came to 5 bases. The clonotype was recovered from a human patient who received an intestinal transplant, so some T cells may come from the graft donor. The input for sequencing was PBMCs, taken after intestinal transplantation. This chain uses TRBV27 with TRBJ1-5; no definite D call. CDR3: CASSLGSNQPQHF. The DNA of the CDR3 is TGTGCCAGCAGTTTAGGGTCCAATCAGCCCCAGCATTTT.